This T cell receptor beta chain was sequenced in a study of CD8+ T cells in alopecia areata. On this clone itself: Its antigen remains unidentified.

Extracted RNA was reverse transcribed into cDNA, the sequencing template. Assay: immunoSEQ multiplex PCR; the TCRdb copy retains only in-frame clones and omits some. The profile covers about 30,000 clones, with approximately 65% appearing a single time and about 20% taken by the ten largest. V lost 4 bases, J lost 2 bases, and 7 bases lay in between. The CDR3 length is 13 residues. The germline V gene encodes CDR1 SGHTA and CDR2 FQGNSA. From alopecia areata patients, lesional scalp punch biopsies and peripheral blood were collected. PBMCs served as the source from which CD4+ and CD8+ T cells were sorted. Whole-study findings and limits: Scalp lesions, especially in alopecia totalis/universalis, had higher clonality than normal scalp.

The receptor comes from a human donor with alopecia areata. The material sequenced was NKG2D-high CD8+ T cells sorted from blood. The chain joins TRBV7-2 to TRBJ2-3; D not resolved. CDR3 nucleotides: TGTGCCAGCAGCTCCTTACCCACAGATACGCAGTATTTT. Translated: CASSSLPTDTQYF.